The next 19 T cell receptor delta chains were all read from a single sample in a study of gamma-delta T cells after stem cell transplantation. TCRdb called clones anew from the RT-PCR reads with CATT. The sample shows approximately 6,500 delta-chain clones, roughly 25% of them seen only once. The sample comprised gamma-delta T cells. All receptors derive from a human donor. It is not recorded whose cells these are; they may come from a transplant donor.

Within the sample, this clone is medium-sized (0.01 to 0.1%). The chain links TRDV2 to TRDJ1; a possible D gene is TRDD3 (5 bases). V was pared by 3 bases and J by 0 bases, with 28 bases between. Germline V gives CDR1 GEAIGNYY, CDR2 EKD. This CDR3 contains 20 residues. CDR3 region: CACDPLRGGTSKLYTDKLIF. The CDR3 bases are TGTGCCTGTGACCCTCTACGGGGAGGGACCTCGAAGCTCTACACCGATAAACTCATCTTT.

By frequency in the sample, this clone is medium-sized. The CDR3 DNA follows: TGTGCCTGTGACACCGGTGGGACTGGGAAACTCATCTTT. It encodes CACDTGGTGKLIF. This chain links TRDV2 with TRDJ1; D is possibly TRDD3 (6 bases). The V end was cut by 0 bases, the J end by 8 bases, with 12 bases between. The CDR3 runs 13 residues. Germline CDR1 reads GEAIGNYY; CDR2 reads EKD.

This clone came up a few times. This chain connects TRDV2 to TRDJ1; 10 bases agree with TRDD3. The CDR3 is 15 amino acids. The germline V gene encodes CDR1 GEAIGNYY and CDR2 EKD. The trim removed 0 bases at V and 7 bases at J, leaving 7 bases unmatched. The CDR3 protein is CACDTVGGYAGKLIF. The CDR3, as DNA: TGTGCCTGTGACACCGTCGGGGGATACGCCGGTAAACTCATCTTT.

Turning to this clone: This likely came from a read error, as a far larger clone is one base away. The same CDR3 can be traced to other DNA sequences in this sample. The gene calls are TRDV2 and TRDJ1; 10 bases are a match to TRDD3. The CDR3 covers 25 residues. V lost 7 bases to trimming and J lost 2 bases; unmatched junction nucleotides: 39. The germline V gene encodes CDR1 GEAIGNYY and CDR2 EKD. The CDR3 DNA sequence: TGTGCCTGCGACTCCCTTGTCGGTCCGTCCGGAGTAGAGGGGGGGATACGCAGCGGGACCGATAAACTCATCTTT. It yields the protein CACDSLVGPSGVEGGIRSGTDKLIF.

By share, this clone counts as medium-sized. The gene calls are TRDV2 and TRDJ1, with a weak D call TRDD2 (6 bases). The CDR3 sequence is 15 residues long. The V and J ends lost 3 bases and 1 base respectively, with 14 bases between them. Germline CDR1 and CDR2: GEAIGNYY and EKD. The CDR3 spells CACDSLAFRTDKLIF. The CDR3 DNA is TGTGCCTGTGACTCCCTGGCCTTCCGCACCGATAAACTCATCTTT.

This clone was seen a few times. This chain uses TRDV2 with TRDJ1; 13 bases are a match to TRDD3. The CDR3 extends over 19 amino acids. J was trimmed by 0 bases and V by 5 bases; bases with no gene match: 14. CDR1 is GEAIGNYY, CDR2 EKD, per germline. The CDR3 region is CACVPLLGDTPSYTDKLIF. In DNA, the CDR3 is TGTGCCTGTGTCCCACTACTGGGGGATACGCCGTCGTACACCGATAAACTCATCTTT.

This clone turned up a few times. Here the CDR3 DNA reads TGTGCCTGTTCCACCCTGGGAATTATGGCCGATAAACTCATCTTT. This codes for CACSTLGIMADKLIF. This chain links TRDV2 with TRDJ1; possible D gene TRDD3, 5 bases. This CDR3 comprises 15 residues. The ends were cut back, 6 bases at V and 3 bases at J, with 19 bases in the middle. Germline V gene lookup returns CDR1 GEAIGNYY and CDR2 EKD.

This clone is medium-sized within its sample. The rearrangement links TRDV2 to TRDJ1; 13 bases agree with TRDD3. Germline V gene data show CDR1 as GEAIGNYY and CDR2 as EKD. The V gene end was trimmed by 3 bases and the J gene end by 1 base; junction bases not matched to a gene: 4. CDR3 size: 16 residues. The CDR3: CACDLLGDTGTDKLIF. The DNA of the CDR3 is TGTGCCTGTGACTTACTGGGGGATACGGGCACCGATAAACTCATCTTT.

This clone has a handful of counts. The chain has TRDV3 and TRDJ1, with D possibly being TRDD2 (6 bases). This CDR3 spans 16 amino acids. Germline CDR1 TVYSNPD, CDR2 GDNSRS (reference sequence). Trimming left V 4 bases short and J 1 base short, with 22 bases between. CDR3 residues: CASPLPREGCTDKLIF. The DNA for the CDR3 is TGTGCCTCGCCCCTTCCCCGGGAGGGCTGCACCGATAAACTCATCTTT.

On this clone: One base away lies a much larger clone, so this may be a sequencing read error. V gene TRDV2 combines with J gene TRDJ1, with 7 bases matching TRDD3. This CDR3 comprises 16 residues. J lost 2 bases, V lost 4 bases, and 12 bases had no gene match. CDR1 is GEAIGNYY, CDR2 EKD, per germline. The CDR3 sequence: CACEGLGIEGTDKLIF. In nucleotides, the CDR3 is TGTGCCTGTGAAGGGCTGGGGATAGAGGGGACCGATAAACTCATCTTT.

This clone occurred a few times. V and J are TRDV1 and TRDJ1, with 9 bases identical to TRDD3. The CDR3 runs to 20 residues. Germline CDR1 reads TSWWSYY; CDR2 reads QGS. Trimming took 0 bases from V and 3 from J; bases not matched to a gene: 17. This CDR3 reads CALGELEPYYWGSGADKLIF. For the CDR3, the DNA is TGTGCTCTTGGGGAACTAGAGCCCTATTACTGGGGGAGCGGGGCCGATAAACTCATCTTT.

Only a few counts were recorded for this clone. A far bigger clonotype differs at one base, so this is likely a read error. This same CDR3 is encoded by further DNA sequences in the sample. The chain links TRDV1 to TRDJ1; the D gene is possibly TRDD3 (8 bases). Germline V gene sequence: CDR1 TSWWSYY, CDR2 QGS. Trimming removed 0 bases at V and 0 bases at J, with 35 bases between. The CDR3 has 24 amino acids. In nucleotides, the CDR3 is TGTGCTCTTGGGGAACTAATGTTAGTTCCTACGGGGGGGATAGTGGGTTCAGACACCGATAAACTCATCTTT. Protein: CALGELMLVPTGGIVGSDTDKLIF.

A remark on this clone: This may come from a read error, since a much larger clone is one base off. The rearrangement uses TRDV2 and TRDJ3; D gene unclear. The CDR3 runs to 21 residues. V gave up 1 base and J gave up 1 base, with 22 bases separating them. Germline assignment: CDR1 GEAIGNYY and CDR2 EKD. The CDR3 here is CACDTTKQRTDQSWDTRQMFF. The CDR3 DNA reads TGTGCCTGTGACACGACTAAACAGCGTACTGATCAATCCTGGGACACCCGACAGATGTTTTTC.

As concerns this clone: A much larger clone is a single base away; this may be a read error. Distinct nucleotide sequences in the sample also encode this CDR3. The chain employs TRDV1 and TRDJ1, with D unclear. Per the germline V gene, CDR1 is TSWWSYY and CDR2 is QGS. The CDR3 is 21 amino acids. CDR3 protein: CALGELGKSRTGLQYTDKLIF. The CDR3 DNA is TGTGCTCTTGGGGAACTAGGAAAAAGTCGTACCGGACTACAGTACACCGATAAACTCATCTTC.

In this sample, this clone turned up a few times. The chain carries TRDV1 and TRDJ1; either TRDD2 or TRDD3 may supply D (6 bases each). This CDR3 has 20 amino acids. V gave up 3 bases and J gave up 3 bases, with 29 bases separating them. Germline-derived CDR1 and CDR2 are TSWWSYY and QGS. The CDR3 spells CALGDRLPTAPGEWADKLIF. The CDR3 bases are TGTGCTCTTGGGGACCGCCTTCCCACGGCGCCTGGGGAGTGGGCCGATAAACTCATCTTT.

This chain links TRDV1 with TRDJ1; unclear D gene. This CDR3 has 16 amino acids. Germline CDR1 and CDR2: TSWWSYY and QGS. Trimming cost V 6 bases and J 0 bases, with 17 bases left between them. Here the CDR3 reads CALGRRFGSYTDKLIF. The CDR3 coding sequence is TGTGCTCTTGGTCGAAGATTTGGATCGTACACCGATAAACTCATCTTT.

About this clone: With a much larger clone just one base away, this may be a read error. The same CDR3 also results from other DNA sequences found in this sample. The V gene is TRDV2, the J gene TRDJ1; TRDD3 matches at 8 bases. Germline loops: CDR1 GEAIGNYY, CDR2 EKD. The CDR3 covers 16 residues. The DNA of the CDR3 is TGTGCCTGTTCTGACTTACTGGGGGCTTACACTGATAAACTCATCTTT. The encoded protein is CACSDLLGAYTDKLIF.

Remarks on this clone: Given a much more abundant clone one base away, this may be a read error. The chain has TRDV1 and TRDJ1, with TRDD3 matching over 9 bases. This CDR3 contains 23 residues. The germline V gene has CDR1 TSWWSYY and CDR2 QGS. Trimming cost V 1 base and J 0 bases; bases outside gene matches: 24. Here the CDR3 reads CALGEPPLRVLGDLGLYTDKLIF. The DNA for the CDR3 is TGTGCTCTTGGGGAACCTCCACTGAGAGTACTGGGGGACCTCGGGTTGTACACCGATAAACTCATCTTT.

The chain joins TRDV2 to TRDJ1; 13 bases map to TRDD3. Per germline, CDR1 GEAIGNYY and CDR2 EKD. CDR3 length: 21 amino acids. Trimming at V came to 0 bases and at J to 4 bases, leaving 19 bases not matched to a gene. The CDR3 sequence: CACDTVLKALGDTTFIDKLIF. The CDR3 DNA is TGTGCCTGTGACACCGTACTCAAAGCACTGGGGGATACGACGTTCATCGATAAACTCATCTTT.